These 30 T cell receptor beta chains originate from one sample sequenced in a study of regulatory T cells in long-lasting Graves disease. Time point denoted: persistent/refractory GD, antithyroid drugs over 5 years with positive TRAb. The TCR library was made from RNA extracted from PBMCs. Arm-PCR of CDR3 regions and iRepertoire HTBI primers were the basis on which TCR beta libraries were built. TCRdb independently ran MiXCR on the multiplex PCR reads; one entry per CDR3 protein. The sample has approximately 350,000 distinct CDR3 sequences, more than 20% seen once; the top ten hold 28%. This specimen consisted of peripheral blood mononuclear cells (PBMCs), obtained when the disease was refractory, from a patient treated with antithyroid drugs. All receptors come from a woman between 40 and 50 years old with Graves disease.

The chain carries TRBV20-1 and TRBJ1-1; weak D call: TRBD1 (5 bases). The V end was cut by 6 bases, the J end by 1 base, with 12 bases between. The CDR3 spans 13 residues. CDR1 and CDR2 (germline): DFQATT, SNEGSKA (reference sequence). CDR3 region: CSAPKGQNTEAFF. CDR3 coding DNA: TGCAGTGCCCCAAAAGGACAGAACACTGAAGCTTTCTTT.

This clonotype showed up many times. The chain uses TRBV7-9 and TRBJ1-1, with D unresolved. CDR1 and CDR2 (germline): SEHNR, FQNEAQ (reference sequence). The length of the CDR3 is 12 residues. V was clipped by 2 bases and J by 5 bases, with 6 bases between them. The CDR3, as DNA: TGTGCCAGCAGCTTAACGTTAACTGAAGCTTTCTTT. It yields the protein CASSLTLTEAFF.

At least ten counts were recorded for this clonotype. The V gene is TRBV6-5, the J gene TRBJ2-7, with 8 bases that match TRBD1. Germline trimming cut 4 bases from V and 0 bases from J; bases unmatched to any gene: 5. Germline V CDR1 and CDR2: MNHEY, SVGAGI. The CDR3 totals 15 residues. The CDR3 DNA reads TGTGCCAGCAGTTCACAGGGGGGCCACTCCTACGAGCAGTACTTC. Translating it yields CASSSQGGHSYEQYF.

In DNA form, the CDR3 reads TGTGCCTGGGGCCCTGGCTTGGGCCTACAAGAGACCCAGTACTTC. Protein product: CAWGPGLGLQETQYF. V and J are TRBV30 and TRBJ2-5; no reliable D call. CDR3 length: 15 residues. Germline CDR1 GTSNPN, CDR2 SVGIG (reference sequence). The ends were cut back, 5 bases at V and 2 bases at J, with 18 bases in the middle. The full variable domain, its missing parts supplied by reference TRBV30 and TRBJ2-5, is SQTIHQWPATLVQPVGSPLSLECTVEGTSNPNLYWYRQAAGRGLQLLFYSVGIGQISSEVPQNLSASRPQDRQFILSSKKLLLSDSGFYLCAWGPGLGLQETQYFGPGTRLLVL.

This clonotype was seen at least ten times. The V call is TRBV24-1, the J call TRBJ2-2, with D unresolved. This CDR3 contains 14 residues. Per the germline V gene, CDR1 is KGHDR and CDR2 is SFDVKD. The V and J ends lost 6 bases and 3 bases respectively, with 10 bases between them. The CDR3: CATSLWADTGELFF. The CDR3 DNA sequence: TGTGCCACCAGTTTATGGGCGGACACCGGGGAGCTGTTTTTT.

The CDR3 here is CASSVADSNTGELFF. The DNA of the CDR3 is TGTGCCAGCAGCGTAGCAGATAGCAACACCGGGGAGCTGTTTTTT. The chain has TRBV9 and TRBJ2-2; no firm D call. With 0 bases removed from V and 2 bases from J, the gap between germline ends came to 8 bases. Germline CDR1 and CDR2: SGDLS and YYNGEE. This CDR3 spans 15 amino acids.

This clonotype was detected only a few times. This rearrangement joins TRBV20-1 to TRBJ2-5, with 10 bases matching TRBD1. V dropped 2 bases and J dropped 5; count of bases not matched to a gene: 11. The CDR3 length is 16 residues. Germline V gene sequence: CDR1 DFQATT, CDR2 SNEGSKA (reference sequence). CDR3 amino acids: CSARKGDRGQGETQYF. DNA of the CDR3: TGCAGTGCTAGAAAGGGCGACAGGGGGCAGGGGGAGACCCAGTACTTC.

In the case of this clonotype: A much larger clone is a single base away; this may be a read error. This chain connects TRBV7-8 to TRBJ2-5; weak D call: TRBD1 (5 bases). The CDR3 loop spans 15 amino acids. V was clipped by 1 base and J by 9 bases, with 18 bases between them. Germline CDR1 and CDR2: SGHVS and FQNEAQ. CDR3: CASSLGRVILEAQYF. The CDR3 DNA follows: TGTGCCAGCAGCTTAGGCAGGGTGATACTTGAGGCCCAGTACTTC. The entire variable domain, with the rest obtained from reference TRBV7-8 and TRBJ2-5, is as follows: GAGVSQSPRYKVAKRGQDVALRCDPISGHVSLFWYQQALGQGPEFLTYFQNEAQLDKSGLPSDRFFAERPEGSVSTLKIQRTQQEDSAVYLCASSLGRVILEAQYFGPGTRLLVL.

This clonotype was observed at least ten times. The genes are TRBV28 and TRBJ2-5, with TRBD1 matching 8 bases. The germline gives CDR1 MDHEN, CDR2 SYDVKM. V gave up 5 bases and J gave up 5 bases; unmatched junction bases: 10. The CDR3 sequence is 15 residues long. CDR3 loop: CASSPTSGGQETQYF. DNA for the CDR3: TGTGCCAGCAGTCCGACCTCAGGGGGCCAGGAGACCCAGTACTTC.

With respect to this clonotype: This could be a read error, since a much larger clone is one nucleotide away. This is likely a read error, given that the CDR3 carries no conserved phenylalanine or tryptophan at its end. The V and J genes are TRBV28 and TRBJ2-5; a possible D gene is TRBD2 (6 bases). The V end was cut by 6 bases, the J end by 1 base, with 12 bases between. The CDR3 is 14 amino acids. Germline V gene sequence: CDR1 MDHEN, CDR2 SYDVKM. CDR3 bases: TGTGCCAGCAGCCAAAATAGCGGCCAAGAGACCCAGTACTAC. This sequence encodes CASSQNSGQETQYY.

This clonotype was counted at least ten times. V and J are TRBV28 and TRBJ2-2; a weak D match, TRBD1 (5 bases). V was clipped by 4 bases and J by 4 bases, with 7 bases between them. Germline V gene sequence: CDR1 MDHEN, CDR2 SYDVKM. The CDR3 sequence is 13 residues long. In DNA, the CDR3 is TGTGCCAGCAGTTATCAGGGCACCGGGGAGCTGTTTTTT. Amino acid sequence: CASSYQGTGELFF.

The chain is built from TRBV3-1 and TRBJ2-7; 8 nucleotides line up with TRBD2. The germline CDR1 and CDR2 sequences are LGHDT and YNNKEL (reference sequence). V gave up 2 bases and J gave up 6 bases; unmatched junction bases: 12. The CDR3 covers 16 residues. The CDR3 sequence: CASSQQPPGLVTEQYF. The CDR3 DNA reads TGTGCCAGCAGCCAACAACCACCGGGACTAGTAACCGAGCAGTACTTC.

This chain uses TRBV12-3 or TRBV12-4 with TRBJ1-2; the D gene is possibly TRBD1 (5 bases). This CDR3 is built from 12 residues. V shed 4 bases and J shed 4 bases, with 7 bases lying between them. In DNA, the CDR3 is TGTGCCAGCAGTTGGGGGACCTATGGCTACACCTTC. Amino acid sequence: CASSWGTYGYTF.

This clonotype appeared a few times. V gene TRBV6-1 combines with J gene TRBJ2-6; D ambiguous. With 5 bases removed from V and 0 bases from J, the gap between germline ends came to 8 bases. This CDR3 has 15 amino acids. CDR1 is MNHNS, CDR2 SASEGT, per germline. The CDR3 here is CASSTIRSGANVLTF. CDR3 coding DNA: TGTGCCAGCAGTACGATTCGCTCTGGGGCCAACGTCCTGACTTTC.

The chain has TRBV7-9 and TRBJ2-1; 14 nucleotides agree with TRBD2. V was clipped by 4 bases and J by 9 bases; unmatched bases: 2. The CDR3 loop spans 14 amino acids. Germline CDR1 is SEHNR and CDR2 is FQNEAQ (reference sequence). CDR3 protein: CASSSGTSGSEQFF. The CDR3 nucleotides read TGTGCCAGCAGCTCCGGGACTAGCGGGAGTGAGCAGTTCTTC.

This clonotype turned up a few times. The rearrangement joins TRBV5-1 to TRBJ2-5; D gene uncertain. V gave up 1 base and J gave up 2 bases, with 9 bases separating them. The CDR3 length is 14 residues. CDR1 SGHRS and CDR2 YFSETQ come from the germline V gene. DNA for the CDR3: TGCGCCAGCAGCTTGACAGATATTCAAGAGACCCAGTACTTC. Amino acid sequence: CASSLTDIQETQYF.

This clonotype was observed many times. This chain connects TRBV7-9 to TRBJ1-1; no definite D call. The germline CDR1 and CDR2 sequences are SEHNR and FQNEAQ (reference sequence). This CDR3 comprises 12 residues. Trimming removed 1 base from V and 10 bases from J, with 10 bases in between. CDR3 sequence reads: CASSLDPGLAFF. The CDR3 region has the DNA TGTGCCAGCAGCTTAGATCCCGGGTTAGCTTTCTTT.

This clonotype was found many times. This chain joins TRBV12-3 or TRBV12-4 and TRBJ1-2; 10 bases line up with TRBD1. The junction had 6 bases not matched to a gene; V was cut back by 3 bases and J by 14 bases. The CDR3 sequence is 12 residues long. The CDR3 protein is CASSLGQGRQTF. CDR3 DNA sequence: TGTGCCAGCAGTTTGGGACAGGGGCGGCAAACCTTC.

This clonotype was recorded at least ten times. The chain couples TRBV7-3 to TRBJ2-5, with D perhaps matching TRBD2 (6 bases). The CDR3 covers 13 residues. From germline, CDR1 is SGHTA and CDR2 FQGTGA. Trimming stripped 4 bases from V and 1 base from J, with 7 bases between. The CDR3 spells CASSYSGQETQYF. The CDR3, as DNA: TGTGCCAGCAGCTATAGCGGCCAAGAGACCCAGTACTTC. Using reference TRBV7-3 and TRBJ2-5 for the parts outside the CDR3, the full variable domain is GAGVSQTPSNKVTEKGKYVELRCDPISGHTALYWYRQSLGQGPEFLIYFQGTGAADDSGLPNDRFFAVRPEGSVSTLKIQRTERGDSAVYLCASSYSGQETQYFGPGTRLLVL.

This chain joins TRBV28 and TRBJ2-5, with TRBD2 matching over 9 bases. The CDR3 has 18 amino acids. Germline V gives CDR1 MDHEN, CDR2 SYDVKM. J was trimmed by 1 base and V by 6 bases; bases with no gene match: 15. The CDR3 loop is CASSQAASGNPLQETQYF. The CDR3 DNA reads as TGTGCCAGCAGCCAAGCCGCTAGCGGGAACCCCCTCCAAGAGACCCAGTACTTC.

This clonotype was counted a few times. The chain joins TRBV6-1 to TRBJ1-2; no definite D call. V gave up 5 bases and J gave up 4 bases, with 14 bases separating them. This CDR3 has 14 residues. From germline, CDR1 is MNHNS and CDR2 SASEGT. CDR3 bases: TGTGCCAGCAGTCTGACCGGGGAGGGCTATGGCTACACCTTC. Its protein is CASSLTGEGYGYTF.

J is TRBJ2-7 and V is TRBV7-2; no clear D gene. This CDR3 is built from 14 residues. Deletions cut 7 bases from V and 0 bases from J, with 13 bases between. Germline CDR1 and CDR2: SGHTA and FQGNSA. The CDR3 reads CASTSQRTSYEQYF. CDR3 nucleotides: TGTGCCAGCACGTCACAGAGAACCTCCTACGAGCAGTACTTC.

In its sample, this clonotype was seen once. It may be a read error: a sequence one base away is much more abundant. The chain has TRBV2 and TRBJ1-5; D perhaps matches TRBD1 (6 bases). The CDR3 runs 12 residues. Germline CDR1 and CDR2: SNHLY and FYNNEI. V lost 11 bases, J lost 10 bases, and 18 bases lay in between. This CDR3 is CAGNEQQGPQHF. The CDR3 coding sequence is TGTGCCGGCAATGAGCAACAGGGACCCCAGCATTTT.

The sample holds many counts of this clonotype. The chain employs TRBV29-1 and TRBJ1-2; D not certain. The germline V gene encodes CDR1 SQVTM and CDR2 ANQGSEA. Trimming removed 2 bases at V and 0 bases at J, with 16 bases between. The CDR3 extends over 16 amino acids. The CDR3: CSVETYTAPSNYGYTF. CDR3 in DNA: TGCAGCGTTGAAACGTATACAGCCCCTTCTAACTATGGCTACACCTTC.

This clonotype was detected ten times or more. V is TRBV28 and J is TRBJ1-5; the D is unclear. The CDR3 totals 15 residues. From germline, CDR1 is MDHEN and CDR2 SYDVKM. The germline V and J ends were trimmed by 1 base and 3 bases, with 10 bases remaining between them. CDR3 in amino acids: CASSLFGRVNQPQHF. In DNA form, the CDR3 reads TGTGCCAGCAGTTTATTCGGGCGGGTCAATCAGCCCCAGCATTTT.

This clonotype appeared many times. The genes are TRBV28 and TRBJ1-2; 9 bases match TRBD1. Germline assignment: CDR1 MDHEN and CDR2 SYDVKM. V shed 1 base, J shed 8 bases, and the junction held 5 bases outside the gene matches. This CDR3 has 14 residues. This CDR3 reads CASSLLGQGPGYTF. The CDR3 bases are TGTGCCAGCAGTTTATTAGGACAGGGGCCCGGCTACACCTTC.

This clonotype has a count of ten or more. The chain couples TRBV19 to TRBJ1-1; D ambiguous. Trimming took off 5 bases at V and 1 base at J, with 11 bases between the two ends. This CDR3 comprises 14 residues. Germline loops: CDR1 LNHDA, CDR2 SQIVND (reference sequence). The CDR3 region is CASSSLRGNTEAFF. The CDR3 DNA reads TGTGCCAGTAGTTCCCTACGGGGGAACACTGAAGCTTTCTTT.

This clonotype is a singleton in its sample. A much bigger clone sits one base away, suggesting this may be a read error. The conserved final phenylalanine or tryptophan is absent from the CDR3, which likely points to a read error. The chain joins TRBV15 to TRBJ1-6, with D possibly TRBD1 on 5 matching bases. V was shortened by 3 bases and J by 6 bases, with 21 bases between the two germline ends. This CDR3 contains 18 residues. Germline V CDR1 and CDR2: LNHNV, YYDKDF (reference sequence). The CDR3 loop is CATSSSYQGLTFNSPLHS. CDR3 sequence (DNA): TGTGCCACCAGCAGTTCATATCAGGGTCTAACCTTTAATTCACCCCTCCACTCT.

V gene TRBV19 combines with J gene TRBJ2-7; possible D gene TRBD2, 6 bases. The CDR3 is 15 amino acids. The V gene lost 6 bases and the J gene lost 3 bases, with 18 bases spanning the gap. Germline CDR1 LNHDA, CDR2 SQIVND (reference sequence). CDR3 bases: TGTGCCAGTAGGTTGGCTAGCGTTGGGAACTACGAGCAGTACTTC. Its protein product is CASRLASVGNYEQYF. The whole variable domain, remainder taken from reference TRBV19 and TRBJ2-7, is DGGITQSPKYLFRKEGQNVTLSCEQNLNHDAMYWYRQDPGQGLRLIYYSQIVNDFQKGDIAEGYSVSREKKESFPLTVTSAQKNPTAFYLCASRLASVGNYEQYFGPGTRLTVT.

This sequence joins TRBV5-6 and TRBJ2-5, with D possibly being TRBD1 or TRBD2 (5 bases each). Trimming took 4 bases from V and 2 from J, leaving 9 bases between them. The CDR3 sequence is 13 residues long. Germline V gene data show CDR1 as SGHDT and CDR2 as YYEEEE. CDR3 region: CASSTWGQETQYF. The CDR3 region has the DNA TGTGCCAGCAGCACGTGGGGGCAAGAGACCCAGTACTTC.